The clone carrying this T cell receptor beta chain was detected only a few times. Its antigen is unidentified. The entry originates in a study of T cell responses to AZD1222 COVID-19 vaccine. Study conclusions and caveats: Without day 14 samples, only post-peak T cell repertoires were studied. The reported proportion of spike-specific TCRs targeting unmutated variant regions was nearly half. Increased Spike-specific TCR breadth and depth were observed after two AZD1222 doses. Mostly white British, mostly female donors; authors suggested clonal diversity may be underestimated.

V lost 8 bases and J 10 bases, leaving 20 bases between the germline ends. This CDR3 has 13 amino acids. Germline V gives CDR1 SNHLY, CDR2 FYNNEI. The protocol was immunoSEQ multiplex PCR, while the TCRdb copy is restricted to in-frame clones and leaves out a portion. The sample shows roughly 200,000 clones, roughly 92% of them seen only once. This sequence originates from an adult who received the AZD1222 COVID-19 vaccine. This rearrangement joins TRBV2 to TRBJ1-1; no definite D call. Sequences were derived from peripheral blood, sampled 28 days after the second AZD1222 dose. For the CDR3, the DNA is TGTGCCAGCTACTACTCACGCCAGAAGGGAGCTTTCTTT. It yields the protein CASYYSRQKGAFF.